Below are 14 T cell receptor beta chains sequenced from a single sample in a study of metastatic and nonmetastatic thyroid tumors. Thyroid surgery had not been preceded by any treatment in any patient. Via MiXCR, TCRdb re-called the PCR reads. The profile shows over 45,000 clones, under 25% of them singletons. The sequenced sample was blood. These receptors all come from a male donor with papillary thyroid cancer or a benign thyroid nodule (not recorded which). Some clones in this sample may be carry-over from other donors' samples.

This clone appeared many times. This chain links TRBV6-1 with TRBJ2-1; 11 bases fit TRBD2. The trim removed 2 bases at V and 12 bases at J, leaving 12 bases unmatched. The CDR3 length is 16 residues. The germline CDR1 and CDR2 sequences are MNHNS and SASEGT. CDR3 region: CASSESGSGRGMGQFF. CDR3 sequence (DNA): TGTGCCAGCAGTGAATCGGGTAGCGGGAGGGGCATGGGGCAGTTCTTC.

This clone is medium-sized within its sample. V and J are TRBV2 and TRBJ2-7, with D possibly TRBD2 on 6 matching bases. Germline values: CDR1 SNHLY, CDR2 FYNNEI. The CDR3 runs to 14 residues. V dropped 6 bases and J dropped 1 base, with 13 bases sitting between them. The CDR3 DNA sequence: TGTGCCAGCAGGCCCGGGACTGCATCCTACGAGCAGTACTTC. This gives the protein CASRPGTASYEQYF. Full variable domain (remainder filled in from reference TRBV2 and TRBJ2-7): EPEVTQTPSHQVTQMGQEVILRCVPISNHLYFYWYRQILGQKVEFLVSFYNNEISEKSEIFDDQFSVERPDGSNFTLKIRSTKLEDSAMYFCASRPGTASYEQYFGPGTRLTVT.

The chain employs TRBV20-1 and TRBJ1-3; weak D call: TRBD1 (6 bases). Per germline, CDR1 DFQATT and CDR2 SNEGSKA (reference sequence). V was trimmed by 6 bases and J by 2 bases, leaving 26 bases between them. This CDR3 comprises 18 residues. The CDR3 protein is CSADARDNKRGTGNTIYF. The CDR3 DNA sequence: TGCAGTGCGGATGCACGGGACAACAAAAGGGGGACTGGAAACACCATATATTTT.

The rearrangement links TRBV19 to TRBJ2-1, with D unresolved. CDR1 is LNHDA, CDR2 SQIVND, per germline (reference sequence). Trimming pared 5 bases from V and 3 bases from J, leaving 14 bases between. The CDR3 consists of 15 residues. The CDR3 region is CASSVGVSIYNEQFF. CDR3 nucleotides: TGTGCCAGTAGTGTCGGCGTGAGCATCTACAATGAGCAGTTCTTC.

This clone was seen a handful of times. This chain uses TRBV6-1 with TRBJ1-2, with D possibly being TRBD1 (6 bases). CDR3 length: 16 residues. Trimming left V 0 bases short and J 4 bases short, with 15 bases between. CDR1 and CDR2 from the germline V gene are MNHNS and SASEGT. This CDR3 is CASSEALDSGAYGYTF. The CDR3 region has the DNA TGTGCCAGCAGTGAAGCATTGGACAGTGGGGCCTATGGCTACACCTTC.

This clone has just a few counts. The V gene is TRBV28, the J gene TRBJ2-7, with unresolved D. Germline loops: CDR1 MDHEN, CDR2 SYDVKM. The ends were cut back, 2 bases at V and 0 bases at J, with 2 bases in the middle. This CDR3 is built from 12 residues. The CDR3 DNA sequence: TGTGCCAGCAGTTTACTCTCCTACGAGCAGTACTTC. Residues: CASSLLSYEQYF. Using reference TRBV28 and TRBJ2-7 for the parts outside the CDR3, the full variable domain is DVKVTQSSRYLVKRTGEKVFLECVQDMDHENMFWYRQDPGLGLRLIYFSYDVKMKEKGDIPEGYSVSREKKERFSLILESASTNQTSMYLCASSLLSYEQYFGPGTRLTVT.

This clone was counted many times. The J gene is TRBJ2-7, the V gene TRBV7-6; tentatively, D is TRBD2 (7 bases). CDR1 and CDR2 (germline): SGHVS, FNYEAQ. Trimming removed 5 bases at V and 1 base at J, with 21 bases between. The CDR3 is made up of 17 amino acids. CDR3 sequence: CASSAGGGAGGSYEQYF. The CDR3 DNA sequence: TGTGCCAGCAGCGCCGGTGGGGGGGCAGGAGGGTCCTACGAGCAGTACTTC.

By proportion, this clone is medium-sized. The chain has TRBV6-1 and TRBJ1-1, with TRBD1 as a possible D gene (5 bases). CDR1 MNHNS and CDR2 SASEGT come from the germline V gene. V lost 1 base to trimming and J lost 0 bases, with 18 bases between them. This CDR3 has 18 residues. Here the CDR3 DNA reads TGTGCCAGCAGTGAAGACAGGATATTGTATTTCGTGAACACTGAAGCTTTCTTT. Translated, it gives CASSEDRILYFVNTEAFF.

In its sample, this clone was seen a few times. V gene TRBV5-1 combines with J gene TRBJ1-6; D remains unclear. V was pared by 4 bases and J by 6 bases, with 8 bases between. The CDR3 length is 13 residues. Germline CDR1 and CDR2: SGHRS and YFSETQ. CDR3 nucleotides: TGCGCCAGCAGCCCCGGTGGTAATTCACCCCTCCACTTT. It encodes CASSPGGNSPLHF.

This clone was detected only a few times. V and J are TRBV2 and TRBJ2-7; D not certain. Looked up from germline, CDR1 is SNHLY and CDR2 is FYNNEI. Between the trimmed V and J ends, which lost 6 bases and 5 bases, there was a span of 20 bases. There are 15 residues in the CDR3. For the CDR3, the DNA is TGTGCCAGCAGCGGTACAGCTCTCTTGGTCCACGAGCAGTACTTC. This encodes CASSGTALLVHEQYF.

This clone was detected ten times or more. The same CDR3 arises from other DNA sequences in this sample as well. The rearrangement links TRBV5-1 to TRBJ1-2, with 8 bases matching TRBD1. This CDR3 is 15 amino acids long. V shed 2 bases, J shed 4 bases, and the junction held 7 bases outside the gene matches. Looked up from germline, CDR1 is SGHRS and CDR2 is YFSETQ. The CDR3 region is CASSFTGTGAYGYTF. The DNA for the CDR3 is TGCGCCAGCAGCTTTACCGGGACAGGCGCCTATGGCTACACCTTC.

This sequence joins TRBV5-1 and TRBJ2-7; D not certain. Germline values: CDR1 SGHRS, CDR2 YFSETQ. V was shortened by 4 bases and J by 2 bases, with 7 bases between the two germline ends. The CDR3 spans 12 residues. The CDR3 DNA reads as TGCGCCAGCAGCCCCAATCCCTACGAGCAGTACTTC. It is translated as CASSPNPYEQYF. The full variable domain, its missing parts supplied by reference TRBV5-1 and TRBJ2-7, is KAGVTQTPRYLIKTRGQQVTLSCSPISGHRSVSWYQQTPGQGLQFLFEYFSETQRNKGNFPGRFSGRQFSNSRSEMNVSTLELGDSALYLCASSPNPYEQYFGPGTRLTVT.

This clone has a count of ten or more. The J gene is TRBJ2-1, the V gene TRBV6-4; 7 bases fit TRBD1. The length of the CDR3 is 17 residues. Germline lookup yields CDR1 MRHNA and CDR2 SNTAGT. Trimming removed 2 bases from V and 5 bases from J; junction bases left unmatched: 12. Written as DNA, the CDR3 is TGTGCCAGCAGTGACGTGGCTTGGGCAGGGGGTCACAATGAGCAGTTCTTC. Translation gives CASSDVAWAGGHNEQFF.

This clone was picked up a small number of times. The V and J genes are TRBV7-3 and TRBJ1-6; no definite D call. Trimming cost V 2 bases and J 7 bases, with 6 bases left between them. The germline CDR1 and CDR2 sequences are SGHTA and FQGTGA. This CDR3 spans 13 amino acids. CDR3 region: CASSLSGNSPLHF. DNA for the CDR3: TGTGCCAGCAGCTTATCAGGAAATTCACCCCTCCACTTT. The complete variable domain, with remaining parts taken from reference TRBV7-3 and TRBJ1-6, reads GAGVSQTPSNKVTEKGKYVELRCDPISGHTALYWYRQSLGQGPEFLIYFQGTGAADDSGLPNDRFFAVRPEGSVSTLKIQRTERGDSAVYLCASSLSGNSPLHFGNGTRLTVT.